These 20 T cell receptor beta chains originate from one sample sequenced in a study of cytomegalovirus exposure and HLA in healthy donors. Vbeta (60) and Jbeta (13) primers were used in the PCR. Method: immunoSEQ multiplex PCR; TCRdb's copy keeps in-frame clones and lacks some. The data contain some 120,000 clones, approximately 80% of them singletons. The material sequenced was PBMCs. The receptor set was obtained from a human donor in good health.

This chain joins TRBV10-1 and TRBJ2-7, with D perhaps TRBD1 (5 bases). Trimming left V 2 bases short and J 2 bases short, with 10 bases between. This CDR3 spans 14 amino acids. The germline V gene encodes CDR1 WNHNN and CDR2 SYGVQD (reference sequence). This CDR3 reads CASSETGSAYEQYF. Here the CDR3 DNA reads TGCGCCAGCAGTGAGACAGGCTCGGCCTACGAGCAGTACTTC.

The chain carries TRBV28 and TRBJ2-7; tentatively, D is TRBD1 (6 bases). The CDR3 loop spans 14 amino acids. Germline CDR1 reads MDHEN; CDR2 reads SYDVKM. Trimming removed 3 bases at V and 2 bases at J, with 11 bases between. This chain's CDR3 is CASSLEQGAYEQYF. Here the CDR3 DNA reads TGTGCCAGCAGTTTGGAACAGGGTGCCTACGAGCAGTACTTC.

V gene TRBV5-1 combines with J gene TRBJ2-1, with TRBD2 matching 9 bases. V lost 0 bases, J lost 8 bases, and 9 bases stayed unmatched. The CDR3 has 16 amino acids. Germline lookup yields CDR1 SGHRS and CDR2 YFSETQ. Here the CDR3 reads CASSLAGSGSIDEQFF. CDR3 sequence (DNA): TGCGCCAGCAGCTTGGCCGGTAGCGGGAGCATAGATGAGCAGTTCTTC.

The rearrangement joins TRBV10-3 to TRBJ2-3, with unresolved D. Per germline, CDR1 ENHRY and CDR2 SYGVKD. The CDR3 consists of 14 residues. V lost 2 bases and J lost 2, with 8 bases in between. The CDR3 DNA reads TGTGCCATCAGTGAGGAGGCCTCCACAGATACGCAGTATTTT. Translation: CAISEEASTDTQYF.

CDR3 protein: CAISERDTAYEQYF. CDR3 DNA: TGTGCCATCAGTGAAAGGGACACCGCCTACGAGCAGTACTTC. The rearrangement joins TRBV10-3 to TRBJ2-7; a weak D match, TRBD1 (6 bases). The V end lost 3 bases, the J end lost 2 bases, and 11 bases lay between the germline ends. Germline CDR1 ENHRY, CDR2 SYGVKD. CDR3 length: 14 residues.

The chain links TRBV18 to TRBJ2-1, with 7 positions matching TRBD1. V lost 4 bases, J lost 1 base, and 10 bases stayed unmatched. The CDR3 totals 17 residues. CDR1 is KGHSH and CDR2 is LQKENI in the germline V gene. In DNA form, the CDR3 reads TGTGCCAGCTCACGAAACCGACAGGGAGTATCCTACAATGAGCAGTTCTTC. Its translation is CASSRNRQGVSYNEQFF.

The rearrangement uses TRBV19 and TRBJ2-1, with 15 bases matching TRBD2. There are 16 residues in the CDR3. The germline CDR1 and CDR2 sequences are LNHDA and SQIVND (reference sequence). The V gene end was trimmed by 7 bases and the J gene end by 4 bases; junction bases not matched to a gene: 5. CDR3 nucleotide sequence: TGTGCCAGTACTCGGGGACTAGCGGGAGGATACAATGAGCAGTTCTTC. Its protein is CASTRGLAGGYNEQFF.

This chain connects TRBV7-2 to TRBJ2-7, with D maybe TRBD1 (5 bases). From germline, CDR1 is SGHTA and CDR2 FQGNSA. V gave up 7 bases and J gave up 1 base, with 14 bases separating them. CDR3 length: 14 amino acids. The CDR3 loop is CASNPPDSSYEQYF. DNA for the CDR3: TGTGCCAGCAACCCACCAGACAGTTCCTACGAGCAGTACTTC.

A remark on this clone: The germline gene is not matched at one end of the junction; a read error may be the cause. The rearrangement links TRBV5-4 to TRBJ2-7; 7 positions agree with TRBD1. This CDR3 region has 13 residues. The germline CDR1 and CDR2 sequences are SGHNT and YYREEE (reference sequence). The CDR3 here is CASSPSGQYGQYF. The CDR3 coding sequence is TGTGCCAGCAGCCCCTCGGGACAGTACGGGCAGTACTTC.

This clone was found once. The J gene is TRBJ2-7, the V gene TRBV6-1, with 7 bases fitting TRBD1. The CDR3 runs to 14 residues. Germline values: CDR1 MNHNS, CDR2 SASEGT. V was clipped by 6 bases and J by 2 bases; unmatched bases: 7. The CDR3 sequence: CASSPGTATYEQYF. The DNA for the CDR3 is TGTGCCAGCAGCCCCGGGACAGCTACCTACGAGCAGTACTTC.

This clone was observed a handful of times. This chain links TRBV27 with TRBJ2-2, with a tentative D call TRBD1 (5 bases). Germline CDR1 and CDR2: MNHEY and SMNVEV (reference sequence). This CDR3 is 14 amino acids long. Trimming shortened V by 6 bases and J by 4 bases, and 12 bases separated the two germline ends. The CDR3 protein is CASRQTGFTGELFF. The CDR3 bases are TGTGCCAGCAGGCAAACAGGATTCACCGGGGAGCTGTTTTTT.

The V gene is TRBV10-1, the J gene TRBJ2-2, with D perhaps matching TRBD1 (6 bases). The ends were cut back, 11 bases at V and 5 bases at J, with 12 bases in the middle. CDR1 is WNHNN, CDR2 SYGVQD, per germline (reference sequence). The length of the CDR3 is 12 residues. CDR3 protein: CAASGQTGELFF. The DNA of the CDR3 is TGCGCCGCCTCCGGACAGACCGGGGAGCTGTTTTTT.

The chain carries TRBV2 and TRBJ1-2; TRBD1 aligns across 7 bases. The ends lost 4 bases at V and 4 bases at J; junction bases unmatched: 6. The CDR3 sequence is 14 residues long. The V gene's germline CDR1 is SNHLY and CDR2 FYNNEI. The CDR3 DNA reads TGTGCCAGCAGTGGAGGACAGGTCGCCTATGGCTACACCTTC. Its translation is CASSGGQVAYGYTF.

This clone has more than one count but fewer than ten. The chain employs TRBV5-1 and TRBJ2-7, with D possibly matching TRBD1 (5 bases). Deletions cut 6 bases from V and 0 bases from J, with 13 bases between. Germline V CDR1 and CDR2: SGHRS, YFSETQ. The CDR3 loop spans 14 amino acids. CDR3 sequence reads: CASTLGQNSYEQYF. For the CDR3, the DNA is TGCGCCAGCACCCTGGGGCAGAACTCCTACGAGCAGTACTTC. The whole variable domain, remainder taken from reference TRBV5-1 and TRBJ2-7, is KAGVTQTPRYLIKTRGQQVTLSCSPISGHRSVSWYQQTPGQGLQFLFEYFSETQRNKGNFPGRFSGRQFSNSRSEMNVSTLELGDSALYLCASTLGQNSYEQYFGPGTRLTVT.

V is TRBV2 and J is TRBJ2-7; 9 positions match TRBD2. Germline trimming cut 4 bases from V and 1 base from J; bases unmatched to any gene: 5. The length of the CDR3 is 15 residues. CDR1 is SNHLY and CDR2 is FYNNEI in the germline V gene. The DNA of the CDR3 is TGTGCCAGCAGTGCGTTTAGCGGGAGTTCCTACGAGCAGTACTTC. Its translation is CASSAFSGSSYEQYF. Based on the CDR3 plus reference TRBV2 and TRBJ2-7, the full variable domain is EPEVTQTPSHQVTQMGQEVILRCVPISNHLYFYWYRQILGQKVEFLVSFYNNEISEKSEIFDDQFSVERPDGSNFTLKIRSTKLEDSAMYFCASSAFSGSSYEQYFGPGTRLTVT.

This clone has just a few counts. The V and J genes are TRBV11-1 and TRBJ1-1; no definite D call. This CDR3 is built from 13 residues. Germline V CDR1 and CDR2: SGHAT, FQDESV (reference sequence). V was clipped by 5 bases and J by 0 bases, with 7 bases between them. Here the CDR3 reads CASSVTLNTEAFF. In DNA, the CDR3 is TGTGCCAGCAGCGTCACACTGAACACTGAAGCTTTCTTT.

This clone was observed a few times. This chain links TRBV5-1 with TRBJ1-2; 7 bases line up with TRBD1. The ends lost 4 bases at V and 7 bases at J; junction bases unmatched: 10. From germline, CDR1 is SGHRS and CDR2 YFSETQ. The CDR3 length is 14 residues. The CDR3 DNA reads TGCGCCAGCAGCCCCTACCCAGACAGGGCTGGCTACACCTTC. It is translated as CASSPYPDRAGYTF. Filled out from reference TRBV5-1 and TRBJ1-2, the complete variable domain reads KAGVTQTPRYLIKTRGQQVTLSCSPISGHRSVSWYQQTPGQGLQFLFEYFSETQRNKGNFPGRFSGRQFSNSRSEMNVSTLELGDSALYLCASSPYPDRAGYTFGSGTRLTVV.

As to this clone: A read error may account for a junction end that differs from germline. The chain carries TRBV28 and TRBJ2-6, with a tentative D call TRBD1 (5 bases). The CDR3 is made up of 12 amino acids. Germline V CDR1 and CDR2: MDHEN, SYDVKM. The CDR3 spells CASSLGANGLTF. The CDR3 region has the DNA TGTGCCAGCAGTTTAGGGGCCAACGGCCTGACTTTC.

The CDR3 loop reads CASSEAQGTGRLETQYF. The CDR3 DNA is TGTGCCAGCAGTGAAGCGCAAGGGACAGGTAGACTCGAGACCCAGTACTTC. The rearrangement uses TRBV2 and TRBJ2-5; 8 positions agree with TRBD1. The CDR3 sequence is 17 residues long. Germline trimming cut 0 bases from V and 5 bases from J; bases unmatched to any gene: 11. Germline V gives CDR1 SNHLY, CDR2 FYNNEI.

This chain joins TRBV19 and TRBJ1-5, with no clear D. The CDR3 has 16 amino acids. The V gene lost 5 bases and the J gene lost 3 bases, with 17 bases spanning the gap. Germline loops: CDR1 LNHDA, CDR2 SQIVND (reference sequence). For the CDR3, the DNA is TGTGCCAGTAGTGCTCAAAACCGGGGTATCAATCAGCCCCAGCATTTT. As protein: CASSAQNRGINQPQHF.